This TCR beta chain comes out of a study of T cell repertoires in cytomegalovirus infection. Across the study: Indications of both CMV infection and matching HLA type were provided by public TCR beta signatures.

This clonotype was seen only a few times. Its antigen remains unidentified. The germline V and J ends were trimmed by 5 bases and 5 bases, with 12 bases remaining between them. The CDR3 loop spans 13 amino acids. TCRdb re-derived calls from the reads in MiXCR, one entry per CDR3 protein. This sample carries 250,000 to 300,000 distinct CDR3 sequences, roughly a quarter of them seen once, and the ten largest clones take about 15%. General study findings and limits: The study identified carriers of CMV plus the relevant HLA from cumulative public TCR beta family frequency.

The receptor comes from a human donor in good health (CMV status not recorded). Some clones in this sample may be carry-over from other donors' samples. Sequencing used PBMCs. The chain combines TRBV12-3 or TRBV12-4 with TRBJ2-5; D not resolved. CDR3 protein: CASSPQPRETQYF. In DNA, the CDR3 is TGTGCCAGCAGTCCCCAGCCACGGGAGACCCAGTACTTC.